The 20 T cell receptor beta chains below were found in one sample sequenced in a study of OX40 agonist ivuxolimab in advanced cancers. Sequencing was performed with immunoSEQ multiplex PCR; in TCRdb, only in-frame clones are kept and a portion is missing. The table lists over 70,000 clones, approximately 90% of them singletons. This specimen was CD4+ or CD8+ T cells sorted from blood, taken in a trial of the OX40 agonist ivuxolimab. These receptors were taken from an adult with an advanced solid tumor such as melanoma, head and neck, liver or kidney cancer.

This chain connects TRBV4-1 to TRBJ1-4; the match to TRBD1 covers 8 bases. The CDR3 consists of 15 residues. V dropped 4 bases and J dropped 4; count of bases not matched to a gene: 5. Germline CDR1 is MGHRA and CDR2 is YSYEKL. CDR3 protein: CASSRGTGYNEKLFF. The CDR3 coding sequence is TGCGCCAGCAGCCGGGGGACAGGTTATAATGAAAAACTGTTTTTT.

This chain uses TRBV10-3 with TRBJ1-4, with D unclear. In germline, CDR1 is ENHRY, CDR2 SYGVKD. The ends were cut back, 4 bases at V and 0 bases at J, with 9 bases in the middle. The CDR3 is 15 amino acids. The CDR3 DNA sequence: TGTGCCATCAGTGGTACCGCAACAACTAATGAAAAACTGTTTTTT. This encodes CAISGTATTNEKLFF.

V is TRBV4-1 and J is TRBJ2-5; 13 positions agree with TRBD2. V lost 2 bases and J lost 5; bases outside the gene matches: 5. The CDR3 covers 16 residues. Per germline, CDR1 MGHRA and CDR2 YSYEKL. CDR3 in DNA: TGCGCCAGCAGCCAACCACTAGCGGGAGGGCTGGAGACCCAGTACTTC. Translating gives CASSQPLAGGLETQYF.

This sequence joins TRBV7-3 and TRBJ2-3; D tentatively reads TRBD1 or TRBD2 (5 bases each). With 2 bases removed from V and 1 base from J, the gap between germline ends came to 13 bases. The CDR3 extends over 16 amino acids. From germline, CDR1 is SGHTA and CDR2 FQGTGA. This CDR3 is CASSLAGTVGTDTQYF. The CDR3, as DNA: TGTGCCAGCAGCTTAGCCGGGACGGTTGGCACAGATACGCAGTATTTT.

This clone has only a few counts. V and J are TRBV6-6 and TRBJ2-7; possible D gene TRBD1, 6 bases. This CDR3 spans 15 amino acids. The germline V gene has CDR1 MNHNY and CDR2 SVGAGI (reference sequence). V shed 6 bases and J shed 0 bases, with 15 bases lying between them. Here the CDR3 reads CASRTGIWDSYEQYF. CDR3 bases: TGTGCCAGCAGAACAGGGATCTGGGACTCCTACGAGCAGTACTTC.

The J gene is TRBJ2-7, the V gene TRBV25-1, with 12 bases lining up with TRBD2. Germline V CDR1 and CDR2: MGHDK, SYGVNS. This CDR3 contains 17 residues. Losses at the gene ends were 6 bases for V and 3 bases for J; bases not matched to a gene: 12. The chain's CDR3 is CASRTTSGSKRGYEQYF. In DNA form, the CDR3 reads TGTGCCAGCAGAACGACTAGCGGGAGTAAGAGGGGCTACGAGCAGTACTTC.

V and J are TRBV19 and TRBJ2-3; D unclear. V lost 5 bases and J 1 base, leaving 16 bases between the germline ends. CDR3 length: 16 residues. CDR1 LNHDA and CDR2 SQIVND come from the germline V gene (reference sequence). The CDR3 DNA reads TGTGCCAGTAGTCGAGGTGCGGAGATACGCACAGATACGCAGTATTTT. Translating it yields CASSRGAEIRTDTQYF.

The chain has TRBV27 and TRBJ2-1; D might be TRBD2 (6 bases). Germline-derived CDR1 and CDR2 are MNHEY and SMNVEV (reference sequence). The CDR3 loop spans 13 amino acids. The V gene lost 5 bases and the J gene lost 7 bases, with 12 bases spanning the gap. The chain's CDR3 is CASSRRGWNEQFF. CDR3 sequence (DNA): TGTGCCAGCAGTCGCCGGGGGTGGAATGAGCAGTTCTTC.

The V call is TRBV2, the J call TRBJ2-3, with 8 bases identical to TRBD1. The germline V gene encodes CDR1 SNHLY and CDR2 FYNNEI. The CDR3 extends over 15 amino acids. V was pared by 6 bases and J by 0 bases, with 5 bases of the junction left unmatched. CDR3 nucleotides: TGTGCCAGCAGCCCCAGGACAGGGAGCACAGATACGCAGTATTTT. Its translation: CASSPRTGSTDTQYF.

The gene calls are TRBV2 and TRBJ2-2; D not resolved. V lost 7 bases and J lost 6, with 15 bases in between. The V gene's germline CDR1 is SNHLY and CDR2 FYNNEI. This CDR3 is 14 amino acids long. CDR3 loop: CASKLPGPAGELFF. CDR3 DNA sequence: TGTGCCAGCAAGCTTCCAGGCCCGGCCGGGGAGCTGTTTTTT.

J is TRBJ2-5 and V is TRBV7-9, with 7 bases fitting TRBD2. The CDR3 covers 16 residues. Germline CDR1 and CDR2: SEHNR and FQNEAQ (reference sequence). Trimming cost V 4 bases and J 2 bases; bases outside gene matches: 10. The CDR3 bases are TGTGCCAGCAGCTCCTCCCTGACGGGGGGACAAGAGACCCAGTACTTC. Encoded protein: CASSSSLTGGQETQYF.

The chain carries TRBV5-1 and TRBJ2-3; no reliable D call. V was shortened by 1 base and J by 0 bases, with 21 bases between the two germline ends. Germline CDR1 SGHRS, CDR2 YFSETQ. The CDR3 extends over 19 amino acids. CDR3 bases: TGCGCCAGCAGCTTGAGAAGCACGCCGGGTCAAACTAGCACAGATACGCAGTATTTT. It translates to CASSLRSTPGQTSTDTQYF.

CDR3 region: CASSPGARVPEDGYTF. In DNA form, the CDR3 reads TGTGCCAGCAGCCCTGGAGCCCGGGTCCCCGAGGATGGCTACACCTTC. The gene calls are TRBV9 and TRBJ1-2; no clear D. This CDR3 comprises 16 residues. Trimming took 4 bases from V and 6 from J, leaving 22 bases between them. The germline gives CDR1 SGDLS, CDR2 YYNGEE.

This sequence joins TRBV4-2 and TRBJ2-7, with D tentatively TRBD1 (6 bases). CDR1 is LGHNA and CDR2 is YNFKEQ in the germline V gene. Trimming left V 0 bases short and J 3 bases short, with 15 bases between. CDR3 length: 16 residues. The CDR3 DNA reads TGTGCCAGCAGCCAAGATTCGGCAGGGGCCCTCTACGAGCAGTACTTC. Translating gives CASSQDSAGALYEQYF.

This clone was found once. The chain joins TRBV10-3 to TRBJ2-3; 10 positions agree with TRBD1. V shed 6 bases and J 3 bases; nucleotides not matched to a gene: 3. The CDR3 is 14 residues long. Germline CDR1 reads ENHRY; CDR2 reads SYGVKD. The CDR3 region is CAISPGQGTDTQYF. The CDR3 region has the DNA TGTGCCATCAGCCCGGGACAGGGGACAGATACGCAGTATTTT.

The gene calls are TRBV2 and TRBJ2-7; TRBD1 matches 9 bases. The CDR3 is made up of 14 amino acids. The trim removed 3 bases at V and 3 bases at J, leaving 3 bases unmatched. Germline CDR1 is SNHLY and CDR2 is FYNNEI. CDR3 region: CASSDWTGVYEQYF. The CDR3 DNA reads TGTGCCAGCAGTGATTGGACAGGGGTCTACGAGCAGTACTTC.

This clone was observed once. The chain combines TRBV19 with TRBJ1-2, with D uncertain. Germline V gene sequence: CDR1 LNHDA, CDR2 SQIVND (reference sequence). This CDR3 contains 14 residues. V was clipped by 5 bases and J by 4 bases, with 14 bases between them. CDR3 bases: TGTGCCAGTAGTGGGGTTGGAACTGGCTATGGCTACACCTTC. Translation gives CASSGVGTGYGYTF.

This chain joins TRBV27 and TRBJ1-1; TRBD1 is a possible D gene (6 bases). From germline, CDR1 is MNHEY and CDR2 SMNVEV (reference sequence). V lost 3 bases and J lost 4, with 12 bases in between. The CDR3 loop spans 14 amino acids. The CDR3 region is CASSFKQGVTEAFF. The CDR3 DNA sequence: TGTGCCAGCAGTTTTAAACAGGGAGTCACTGAAGCTTTCTTT.

The chain links TRBV28 to TRBJ2-5; weak D call: TRBD1 (8 bases). V lost 6 bases and J 5 bases, leaving 28 bases between the germline ends. There are 18 residues in the CDR3. Germline CDR1 and CDR2: MDHEN and SYDVKM. The DNA of the CDR3 is TGTGCCAGCAGCCCCCGTCCCGGGACAGGTTCGGGGGGTGAGACCCAGTACTTC. It yields the protein CASSPRPGTGSGGETQYF.

The gene calls are TRBV19 and TRBJ1-1, with 9 bases matching TRBD1. This CDR3 contains 17 residues. Germline values: CDR1 LNHDA, CDR2 SQIVND (reference sequence). After removal of 5 bases from V and 0 bases from J, the junction contained 10 bases not matched to a gene. This CDR3 reads CASSPADRGMMNTEAFF. The CDR3 DNA sequence: TGTGCCAGTAGTCCGGCAGACAGGGGGATGATGAACACTGAAGCTTTCTTT.